This T cell receptor (beta chain) was retrieved from a study of OX40 agonist ivuxolimab in advanced cancers. Study-level points and caveats: Mean expanded clone counts were higher in CD8+ than CD4+ T cells.

Sampling of blood occurred at baseline, cycle 4 day 1, and cycle 7 day 1. Germline V gives CDR1 MGHDK, CDR2 SYGVNS. The J segment lost 5 bases and the V segment lost 1 base, leaving 5 bases of the junction unmatched. The CDR3 runs to 16 residues. Clones were sequenced by immunoSEQ multiplex PCR, and TCRdb holds only the in-frame ones, with some missing. This sample yields just over 20,000 clones, of which more than 75% are seen a single time; approximately 9.6% belongs to the top ten. As concerns this clone: Its antigen is undetermined.

Sequenced here: CD4+ or CD8+ T cells sorted from blood, sampled in a trial of the OX40 agonist ivuxolimab. V usage is TRBV25-1 and J usage is TRBJ2-5, with TRBD2 matching 12 bases. This receptor was taken from an adult with an advanced solid tumor such as melanoma, head and neck, liver or kidney cancer. CDR3 residues: CASSESLAGGGETQYF. CDR3 DNA: TGTGCCAGCAGTGAATCACTAGCGGGGGGCGGTGAGACCCAGTACTTC.